This TCR beta chain was captured by sequencing in a study of a mutant IDH1 vaccine in newly diagnosed glioma (dated by TCRdb to the early 2020s). Regarding the research as a whole: Patients received eight vaccinations in weeks 1, 3, 5, 7, 11, 15, 19 and 23, corresponding to visits V03 through V10. Vaccination began 4-6 weeks after radiotherapy alone, or alongside temozolomide cycles in the chemotherapy-containing groups. Of the 25 to 40 patients who were treated, approximately 60% were male and approximately 40% were female, and the mean age was around 40 years. Before enrollment, patients had received standard therapy of radiotherapy alone, temozolomide alone, or radiochemotherapy with temozolomide; most received the combination. Six visits were used for peripheral blood collection: V03 (baseline), V05, V07, V10, V12 and V13. For exploratory analyses, fewer than 30 treated patients had longitudinal TCRB deep sequencing done wherever samples were available. Points the paper makes about the study in general: The authors noted that analyses of patient blood samples could not be reproduced because of sample limitations. Availability determined which PBMC samples were chosen for TCRB deep sequencing. Immune responses induced by the vaccine were seen in around 93% of patients across multiple MHC alleles. Changes in the top peripheral T cell clonotypes picked up by TCRB sequencing did not appear to be linked to pseudoprogression.

The time point label of this sample denotes: week 11, during vaccination. A 20-mer mutant IDH1 peptide at 300 micrograms in Montanide made up each vaccine dose, which was injected subcutaneously together with topical imiquimod. The donors had newly diagnosed IDH1-mutant astrocytomas of WHO grade 3 or 4 that showed loss of nuclear ATRX. The samples were drawn from NOA16, a multicentre, single-arm, open-label phase I trial in Germany that tested a mutant IDH1 peptide vaccine in humans for the first time. Genomic DNA for TCRB sequencing was isolated from EDTA blood with the DNeasy Blood and Tissue Kit. V loses 3 bases at its end and J loses 3 bases; junction bases beyond the gene matches: 8. For CDR1 and CDR2, the germline V gene lists SGHDT and YYEEEE. CDR3 length: 16 amino acids, cysteine to phenylalanine. Only CDR3 DNA remains: 48 bases, in frame from the first base. Library prep was done by the immunoSEQ multiplex PCR assay. Rearranged TCR beta chain sequences were amplified using the hsTCRB Kit according to the manufacturer's protocol. Sequencing of TCRB libraries was carried out on an Illumina MiSeq. As for the original processing: The proprietary platform of the kit vendor was used for demultiplexing, trimming and gene mapping. Here the immuneACCESS table is served through TCRdb, limited to in-frame sequences with V and J called. Missing clones are a known gap in these copies; in checked studies unresolved V genes cover under half, and the rest lacks a known reason. V and J calls and clone size are copied from that table; D and trimming were computed from the DNA. In this sample the table shows some 64,000 clones, about four fifths of which occur a single time. Approximately 9% of the sample comes from the top ten.

As for this clone: This receptor's antigen is unknown. Qualities for individual bases were not recorded, and no much larger clone is one base off.

The specimen comprised PBMCs, sampled from a glioma patient whose treatment included an IDH1 peptide vaccine. This TCR was sampled from a woman between 50 and 59 years old with glioma. This chain joins TRBV5-6 to TRBJ2-5; the junction holds 10 bases that match TRBD2. CDR3 reads: CASSYLGAGGKETQYF. The nucleotide sequence is given as TGTGCCAGCAGCTACCTGGGAGCGGGGGGGAAAGAGACCCAGTACTTC.